The 26 T cell receptor beta chains reported below all come from one sample, sequenced in a study of T cells in Graves' hyperthyroidism and ophthalmopathy. TCR beta CDR3 region amplification was performed from RNA transcripts. The HTBI primer set was used in a first-round RT-PCR of the TCR CDR3. TCRdb reanalysed the multiplex PCR reads using MiXCR and keeps one entry per CDR3 protein. This sample has 530,000 or so distinct CDR3 sequences; roughly 24% occur once, and the top ten carry around 11%. The sample comprised blood. These receptors were obtained from a woman under 40 with Graves' ophthalmopathy.

The chain joins TRBV10-3 to TRBJ1-2, with D tentatively TRBD1 (5 bases). Germline CDR1 and CDR2: ENHRY and SYGVKD. V lost 8 bases and J lost 4, with 14 bases in between. CDR3 length: 13 amino acids. CDR3 protein: CAISGGFGYGYTF. In nucleotides, the CDR3 is TGTGCCATCTCCGGGGGGTTTGGCTATGGCTACACCTTC.

This clonotype was picked up many times. The chain uses TRBV24-1 and TRBJ1-2; the match to TRBD1 covers 7 bases. This CDR3 has 16 amino acids. The V gene end was trimmed by 2 bases and the J gene end by 4 bases; junction bases not matched to a gene: 9. Germline values: CDR1 KGHDR, CDR2 SFDVKD. CDR3 residues: CATSDSQPGQSYGYTF. CDR3 in DNA: TGTGCCACCAGTGATTCCCAACCGGGACAGAGCTATGGCTACACCTTC.

Many counts were recorded for this clonotype. The chain joins TRBV2 to TRBJ1-1; D is unresolved. The V end was cut by 7 bases, the J end by 11 bases, with 17 bases between. CDR3 size: 12 residues. Germline V gene data show CDR1 as SNHLY and CDR2 as FYNNEI. DNA of the CDR3: TGTGCCAGCAAATCCCTGGGCAGCGCGGCTTTCTTT. Protein sequence: CASKSLGSAAFF.

This clonotype showed up many times. The genes are TRBV5-1 and TRBJ1-1, with a weak D call TRBD1 (6 bases). CDR1 and CDR2 from the germline V gene are SGHRS and YFSETQ. V was pared by 2 bases and J by 1 base, with 12 bases between. The CDR3 is 15 amino acids. CDR3 in DNA: TGCGCCAGCAGCTTCGAGGCGACAGGGAACACTGAAGCTTTCTTT. This gives the protein CASSFEATGNTEAFF. Based on the CDR3 plus reference TRBV5-1 and TRBJ1-1, the full variable domain is KAGVTQTPRYLIKTRGQQVTLSCSPISGHRSVSWYQQTPGQGLQFLFEYFSETQRNKGNFPGRFSGRQFSNSRSEMNVSTLELGDSALYLCASSFEATGNTEAFFGQGTRLTVV.

This sequence joins TRBV29-1 and TRBJ1-2; TRBD1 aligns across 9 bases. Germline V gene data show CDR1 as SQVTM and CDR2 as ANQGSEA. The CDR3 covers 14 residues. In DNA form, the CDR3 reads TGCAGTGGAAGGACAGGGGAGGATAACTATGGCTACACCTTC. It encodes CSGRTGEDNYGYTF.

This clonotype showed up many times. The chain is built from TRBV10-2 and TRBJ1-5; TRBD1 matches at 7 bases. V lost 6 bases to trimming and J lost 9 bases; unmatched junction nucleotides: 11. Per germline, CDR1 WSHSY and CDR2 SAAADI. The CDR3 consists of 14 residues. The DNA of the CDR3 is TGCGCCAGCAGCGACGGGACAGCGGGAGGGCCCCAGCATTTT. This sequence encodes CASSDGTAGGPQHF.

This rearrangement joins TRBV11-2 to TRBJ2-5, with 8 bases that match TRBD2. Germline V lookup: CDR1 SGHAT, CDR2 FQNNGV. Germline trimming cut 2 bases from V and 1 base from J; bases unmatched to any gene: 18. CDR3 size: 20 residues. The CDR3 nucleotides are TGTGCCAGCAGCTTATCCCCCCCGTCTAGCGGGTACCCTTTCCAAGAGACCCAGTACTTC. Translation: CASSLSPPSSGYPFQETQYF.

The table lists this clonotype with many counts. The chain recombines TRBV9 with TRBJ1-1; no definite D call. The CDR3 loop spans 13 amino acids. V was clipped by 0 bases and J by 8 bases, with 11 bases between them. CDR1 and CDR2 from the germline V gene are SGDLS and YYNGEE. As DNA, the CDR3 is TGTGCCAGCAGCGTAGGGGTAGCACGAGAAGCTTTCTTT. Translated: CASSVGVAREAFF.

A remark on this clonotype: At one of its ends the junction is not consistent with the germline gene, which may arise from a read error. The chain is built from TRBV6-1 and TRBJ1-1; the D gene is possibly TRBD1 (6 bases). Germline V gene lookup returns CDR1 MNHNS and CDR2 SASEGT. CDR3 length equals 14 residues. The CDR3 loop is CASYLRIGDTDAFF. The CDR3 coding sequence is TGTGCCAGCTACTTAAGGATAGGGGACACTGATGCTTTCTTT.

The sample holds many counts of this clonotype. The V call is TRBV29-1, the J call TRBJ1-3; D unclear. V was cut by 4 bases and J by 4 bases, with 5 bases left in between. There are 11 residues in the CDR3. Looked up from germline, CDR1 is SQVTM and CDR2 is ANQGSEA. CDR3 DNA sequence: TGCAGCGTTGTTTGGGGAAACACCATATATTTT. Amino acid sequence: CSVVWGNTIYF. Full variable domain (remainder filled in from reference TRBV29-1 and TRBJ1-3): SAVISQKPSRDICQRGTSLTIQCQVDSQVTMMFWYRQQPGQSLTLIATANQGSEATYESGFVIDKFPISRPNLTFSTLTVSNMSPEDSSIYLCSVVWGNTIYFGEGSWLTVV.

This clonotype has at least ten counts. The J gene is TRBJ2-7, the V gene TRBV11-2, with D perhaps matching TRBD2 (5 bases). V was cut by 4 bases and J by 4 bases, with 14 bases left in between. Germline-derived CDR1 and CDR2 are SGHAT and FQNNGV. CDR3 size: 14 residues. CDR3 nucleotide sequence: TGTGCCAGCAGCTCCACAGCCTCGGGGTACGAGCAGTACTTC. Translating it yields CASSSTASGYEQYF.

At least ten counts were recorded for this clonotype. The chain combines TRBV24-1 with TRBJ2-7, with 8 bases lining up with TRBD1. The germline V gene encodes CDR1 KGHDR and CDR2 SFDVKD. The CDR3 contains 14 residues. V trimming: 5 bases; J trimming: 3 bases; junction bases outside the gene matches: 5. The CDR3 loop is CATSAGGAFYEQYF. The CDR3 nucleotides are TGTGCCACCAGTGCAGGGGGCGCGTTCTACGAGCAGTACTTC.

CDR3 loop: CASSYARGGYTF. CDR3 DNA sequence: TGTGCCAGCAGTTACGCCCGAGGTGGCTACACCTTC. The J gene is TRBJ1-2, the V gene TRBV7-9; D not certain. V gave up 6 bases and J gave up 7 bases, with 12 bases separating them. The CDR3 contains 12 residues. Per germline, CDR1 SEHNR and CDR2 FQNEAQ (reference sequence).

The sample holds many counts of this clonotype. The chain recombines TRBV25-1 with TRBJ1-2; 11 nucleotides match TRBD1. CDR1 and CDR2 from the germline V gene are MGHDK and SYGVNS. This CDR3 spans 14 amino acids. V shed 7 bases, J shed 3 bases, and the junction held 4 bases outside the gene matches. CDR3 residues: CASIGDRGDYGYTF. DNA of the CDR3: TGTGCCAGCATCGGGGACAGGGGGGACTATGGCTACACCTTC.

This clonotype was counted many times. The V and J genes are TRBV6-4 and TRBJ1-1; possibly TRBD1 for D (5 bases). The CDR3 has 17 amino acids. V was clipped by 5 bases and J by 2 bases, with 21 bases between them. Germline V gene sequence: CDR1 MRHNA, CDR2 SNTAGT. The CDR3 here is CASSPPWRGGDNTEAFF. In DNA form, the CDR3 reads TGTGCCAGCAGTCCACCCTGGCGGGGCGGGGATAACACTGAAGCTTTCTTT.

This clonotype was seen ten or more times. J is TRBJ2-2 and V is TRBV27, with D uncertain. This CDR3 has 16 residues. V lost 3 bases and J 0 bases, leaving 11 bases between the germline ends. Germline CDR1 is MNHEY and CDR2 is SMNVEV (reference sequence). CDR3 nucleotide sequence: TGTGCCAGCAGTTTCGCAGGCCCGTCGAACACCGGGGAGCTGTTTTTT. Translating gives CASSFAGPSNTGELFF.

The table lists this clonotype with many counts. The J gene is TRBJ2-2, the V gene TRBV20-1; 8 bases line up with TRBD1. CDR3 length: 14 amino acids. The germline gives CDR1 DFQATT, CDR2 SNEGSKA (reference sequence). Germline trimming cut 2 bases from V and 3 bases from J; bases unmatched to any gene: 2. CDR3 coding DNA: TGCAGTGCTAGACAGGGGGCGGACACCGGGGAGCTGTTTTTT. It encodes CSARQGADTGELFF.

The chain combines TRBV20-1 with TRBJ1-2, with 7 bases lining up with TRBD1. Trimming took 7 bases from V and 2 from J; bases not matched to a gene: 7. CDR1 DFQATT and CDR2 SNEGSKA come from the germline V gene (reference sequence). CDR3 size: 13 residues. CDR3 protein: CSVPDRENYGYTF. DNA for the CDR3: TGCAGTGTCCCCGACAGGGAAAACTATGGCTACACCTTC.

This chain joins TRBV12-3 or TRBV12-4 and TRBJ1-5; 9 bases fit TRBD1. The CDR3 loop spans 16 amino acids. Trimming cost V 5 bases and J 0 bases; bases outside gene matches: 5. The CDR3 reads CASSPGTGFSNQPQHF. The CDR3 DNA is TGTGCCAGCAGTCCCGGGACAGGGTTTAGCAATCAGCCCCAGCATTTT.

This clonotype has ten or more counts. The chain joins TRBV27 to TRBJ1-5; D not resolved. Trimming cost V 3 bases and J 5 bases, with 8 bases left between them. Germline CDR1 and CDR2: MNHEY and SMNVEV (reference sequence). The CDR3 sequence is 13 residues long. The CDR3 DNA sequence: TGTGCCAGCAGTTTCACGGAGGATCAGCCCCAGCATTTT. It specifies CASSFTEDQPQHF.

The chain joins TRBV11-2 to TRBJ1-3, with no clear D. Germline V gene sequence: CDR1 SGHAT, CDR2 FQNNGV. This CDR3 spans 14 amino acids. V was trimmed by 3 bases and J by 4 bases, leaving 10 bases between them. The CDR3 loop reads CASSFNGVGNTIYF. In nucleotides, the CDR3 is TGTGCCAGCAGCTTCAACGGGGTAGGAAACACCATATATTTT.

This rearrangement joins TRBV10-1 to TRBJ2-5, with 9 bases aligning to TRBD2. Germline V gene data show CDR1 as WNHNN and CDR2 as SYGVQD (reference sequence). The trim removed 5 bases at V and 7 bases at J, leaving 8 bases unmatched. The CDR3 runs 14 residues. The chain's CDR3 is CASSPSGIGGTQYF. In DNA, the CDR3 is TGCGCCAGCAGTCCTAGCGGGATAGGAGGGACCCAGTACTTC.

This clonotype was detected a few times. The chain employs TRBV6-1 and TRBJ2-5; D is unclear. Germline lookup yields CDR1 MNHNS and CDR2 SASEGT. The CDR3 contains 15 residues. The V gene lost 2 bases and the J gene lost 1 base, with 11 bases spanning the gap. In nucleotides, the CDR3 is TGTGCCAGCAGTGAACGTCGCCAGTTCCAAGAGACCCAGTACTTC. Translated: CASSERRQFQETQYF.

This clonotype has ten or more counts. The chain has TRBV29-1 and TRBJ1-2; 8 positions agree with TRBD1. The CDR3 has 11 residues. The V and J ends lost 4 bases and 7 bases, in that order; junction bases with no gene match: 2. The germline CDR1 and CDR2 sequences are SQVTM and ANQGSEA. The CDR3 spells CSVAGGGGYTF. The CDR3 DNA reads TGCAGCGTTGCAGGGGGCGGTGGCTACACCTTC.

The rearrangement links TRBV24-1 to TRBJ2-3; 12 nucleotides agree with TRBD1. V was clipped by 4 bases and J by 6 bases; unmatched bases: 7. This CDR3 has 16 amino acids. Germline V gene lookup returns CDR1 KGHDR and CDR2 SFDVKD. The CDR3 spells CATSDPGTGGRDTQYF. CDR3 in DNA: TGTGCCACCAGTGACCCCGGGACAGGGGGCAGGGATACGCAGTATTTT.

This clonotype was observed at least ten times. The rearrangement joins TRBV7-2 to TRBJ2-2, with 7 nucleotides matching TRBD1. The germline V gene has CDR1 SGHTA and CDR2 FQGNSA. Unmatched junction bases numbered 2, after V lost 3 bases and J lost 4 bases. The CDR3 length is 14 residues. CDR3 DNA sequence: TGTGCCAGCAGCTTTTCAGGGGGCACCGGGGAGCTGTTTTTT. Its protein is CASSFSGGTGELFF.